Presented here are 31 T cell receptor beta chains from one specimen sequenced in a study of cytotoxic CD8 clonotypes in ibrutinib-treated CLL. Profiling relied on immunoSEQ multiplex PCR, and the TCRdb table lists in-frame clones only, not all of them. Counted here are around 250,000 clones, 70% occurring once; the ten biggest clones make up 15%. Specimen: PBMCs, collected after 24 months of ibrutinib treatment. The source of these receptors is a human donor with chronic lymphocytic leukemia.

This chain joins TRBV19 and TRBJ2-3; 10 nucleotides agree with TRBD1. There are 13 residues in the CDR3. Unmatched junction bases numbered 1, after V lost 6 bases and J lost 4 bases. Germline V gene sequence: CDR1 LNHDA, CDR2 SQIVND (reference sequence). This CDR3 is CASRTGGADTQYF. The CDR3 coding sequence is TGTGCCAGTAGGACAGGGGGCGCAGATACGCAGTATTTT.

This clone showed up just a few times. The chain joins TRBV10-3 to TRBJ2-7; D unclear. Between the trimmed V and J ends, which lost 4 bases and 3 bases, there was a span of 7 bases. Germline V lookup: CDR1 ENHRY, CDR2 SYGVKD. The CDR3 consists of 12 residues. In DNA form, the CDR3 reads TGTGCCATCAGTGTACAGAACTACGAGCAGTACTTC. Translation: CAISVQNYEQYF.

The V and J genes are TRBV28 and TRBJ2-7; TRBD1 aligns across 7 bases. This CDR3 is built from 13 residues. The V gene's germline CDR1 is MDHEN and CDR2 SYDVKM. V shed 6 bases and J 5 bases; nucleotides not matched to a gene: 7. In DNA form, the CDR3 reads TGTGCCAGCAGCGCTGACAGGGCCCACGAGCAGTACTTC. Encoded protein: CASSADRAHEQYF.

The V gene is TRBV2, the J gene TRBJ2-3, with TRBD2 as a possible D gene (5 bases). Between the trimmed V and J ends, which lost 7 bases and 0 bases, there was a span of 8 bases. Per germline, CDR1 SNHLY and CDR2 FYNNEI. The CDR3 is 13 amino acids. The CDR3 DNA is TGTGCCAGCATGGGGAGAAGCACAGATACGCAGTATTTT. Its protein is CASMGRSTDTQYF. Combining the CDR3 with reference TRBV2 and TRBJ2-3 gives the whole variable domain EPEVTQTPSHQVTQMGQEVILRCVPISNHLYFYWYRQILGQKVEFLVSFYNNEISEKSEIFDDQFSVERPDGSNFTLKIRSTKLEDSAMYFCASMGRSTDTQYFGPGTRLTVL.

This clone was counted only a few times. The V call is TRBV9, the J call TRBJ1-2; D call uncertain. V was shortened by 8 bases and J by 5 bases, with 7 bases between the two germline ends. This CDR3 is built from 10 residues. Germline V gene lookup returns CDR1 SGDLS and CDR2 YYNGEE. The CDR3 protein is CASQPYGYTF. The CDR3 region has the DNA TGTGCCAGTCAGCCTTATGGCTACACCTTC.

V and J are TRBV5-1 and TRBJ1-1; no clear D. Germline-derived CDR1 and CDR2 are SGHRS and YFSETQ. Trimming removed 4 bases from V and 0 bases from J, with 10 bases in between. The CDR3 has 14 residues. As DNA, the CDR3 is TGCGCCAGCAGCCCGGGTGTGGTGAACACTGAAGCTTTCTTT. Translating gives CASSPGVVNTEAFF.

This clone showed up just a few times. The chain links TRBV10-3 to TRBJ2-7, with D possibly matching TRBD2 (6 bases). The CDR3 runs 12 residues. Germline V gives CDR1 ENHRY, CDR2 SYGVKD. V gave up 4 bases and J gave up 10 bases, with 14 bases separating them. Here the CDR3 DNA reads TGTGCCATCAGTGGAGCGGAGGAGGGACAGTACTTC. Translation gives CAISGAEEGQYF.

This clone was counted only a few times. The rearrangement links TRBV15 to TRBJ1-5; no definite D call. The germline CDR1 and CDR2 sequences are LNHNV and YYDKDF (reference sequence). The ends were cut back, 4 bases at V and 0 bases at J, with 1 base in the middle. This CDR3 is 12 amino acids long. DNA for the CDR3: TGTGCCACCAGCAATAGCAATCAGCCCCAGCATTTT. Its protein product is CATSNSNQPQHF.

The chain joins TRBV7-3 to TRBJ1-2, with a possible D match to TRBD1 (5 bases). Trimming shortened V by 9 bases and J by 9 bases, and 20 bases separated the two germline ends. From germline, CDR1 is SGHTA and CDR2 FQGTGA. The CDR3 contains 13 residues. The CDR3 loop reads CARIAERGHSYTF. The CDR3 DNA follows: TGTGCCAGGATTGCCGAGAGGGGCCACAGCTACACCTTC.

The V and J genes are TRBV5-1 and TRBJ2-6, with TRBD1 matching over 9 bases. V lost 2 bases to trimming and J lost 0 bases; unmatched junction nucleotides: 9. The CDR3 has 19 amino acids. Germline V gives CDR1 SGHRS, CDR2 YFSETQ. The CDR3 here is CASSFDRDRAYSGANVLTF. CDR3 DNA: TGCGCCAGCAGCTTTGATCGGGACAGGGCTTACTCTGGGGCCAACGTCCTGACTTTC.

The rearrangement joins TRBV27 to TRBJ2-3; D might be TRBD1 (5 bases). The CDR3 extends over 15 amino acids. Germline V gene data show CDR1 as MNHEY and CDR2 as SMNVEV (reference sequence). Trimming pared 2 bases from V and 0 bases from J, leaving 9 bases between. CDR3 DNA sequence: TGTGCCAGCAGTTTAAAGGGGCGAAGCACAGATACGCAGTATTTT. Protein sequence: CASSLKGRSTDTQYF.

The chain recombines TRBV28 with TRBJ1-5; D call uncertain. Germline assignment: CDR1 MDHEN and CDR2 SYDVKM. This CDR3 region has 14 residues. Trimming removed 4 bases from V and 2 bases from J, with 9 bases in between. The CDR3 protein is CASSYPFGNQPQHF. The CDR3 DNA reads TGTGCCAGCAGTTATCCGTTTGGCAATCAGCCCCAGCATTTT.

This clone was picked up a small number of times. The genes are TRBV6-4 and TRBJ2-7, with D uncertain. This CDR3 comprises 12 residues. V was trimmed by 3 bases and J by 7 bases, leaving 10 bases between them. Germline values: CDR1 MRHNA, CDR2 SNTAGT. The chain's CDR3 is CASSEVRAEQYF. The CDR3 DNA reads TGTGCCAGCAGTGAGGTCCGGGCTGAGCAGTACTTC.

The V call is TRBV18, the J call TRBJ2-5, with D possibly being TRBD1 (5 bases). The germline CDR1 and CDR2 sequences are KGHSH and LQKENI. V lost 6 bases and J 1 base, leaving 9 bases between the germline ends. There are 13 residues in the CDR3. The CDR3 bases are TGTGCCAGCTCGCTGACAGCCCAAGAGACCCAGTACTTC. Protein product: CASSLTAQETQYF.

The J gene is TRBJ2-1, the V gene TRBV5-8; no definite D call. CDR1 SGHTS and CDR2 YDEGEE come from the germline V gene. The CDR3 spans 15 residues. V lost 0 bases, J lost 8 bases, and 15 bases lay in between. CDR3 sequence: CASSLGGRVWDEQFF. The CDR3 bases are TGTGCCAGCAGCTTGGGAGGTAGGGTATGGGATGAGCAGTTCTTC.

V gene TRBV18 combines with J gene TRBJ2-1; D is unresolved. This CDR3 is built from 14 residues. Trimming took 1 base from V and 6 from J, leaving 10 bases between them. Germline CDR1 is KGHSH and CDR2 is LQKENI. This CDR3 reads CASSPRTSLNEQFF. The CDR3 coding sequence is TGTGCCAGCTCACCACGGACGAGCCTCAATGAGCAGTTCTTC.

This chain joins TRBV25-1 and TRBJ2-7; TRBD2 matches 10 bases. The CDR3 consists of 16 residues. V lost 3 bases to trimming and J lost 0 bases; unmatched junction nucleotides: 5. CDR1 is MGHDK, CDR2 SYGVNS, per germline. The CDR3 is CASSDYSGGYSYEQYF. The CDR3 DNA reads TGTGCCAGCAGTGATTATAGCGGGGGGTACTCCTACGAGCAGTACTTC.

This clone was seen only a few times. The chain employs TRBV7-8 and TRBJ1-5, with unresolved D. The CDR3 extends over 14 amino acids. Per germline, CDR1 SGHVS and CDR2 FQNEAQ. V lost 1 base to trimming and J lost 6 bases, with 10 bases between them. In nucleotides, the CDR3 is TGTGCCAGCAGCTTAGAGGTAACGGGTCAGCCCCAGCATTTT. It translates to CASSLEVTGQPQHF.

The chain is built from TRBV27 and TRBJ2-5, with no clear D. The CDR3 runs to 17 residues. Trimming shortened V by 7 bases and J by 3 bases, and 24 bases separated the two germline ends. CDR1 and CDR2 from the germline V gene are MNHEY and SMNVEV (reference sequence). The CDR3 DNA reads as TGTGCCAGCAATGGGATAGAGACCCGAGCGCGAGAAGAGACCCAGTACTTC. It yields the protein CASNGIETRAREETQYF.

The genes are TRBV30 and TRBJ1-2, with TRBD1 identical over 7 bases. V was pared by 0 bases and J by 8 bases, with 12 bases of the junction left unmatched. Germline V CDR1 and CDR2: GTSNPN, SVGIG (reference sequence). This CDR3 region has 15 residues. The CDR3 region is CAWSVDSRGGSGYTF. The CDR3 bases are TGTGCCTGGAGTGTAGATTCGAGAGGGGGCAGCGGCTACACCTTC.

V usage is TRBV5-4 and J usage is TRBJ1-2; D is uncertain. The germline V gene encodes CDR1 SGHNT and CDR2 YYREEE (reference sequence). The V end was cut by 0 bases, the J end by 5 bases, with 8 bases between. The CDR3 is 13 amino acids. CDR3 protein: CASSLESAYGYTF. CDR3 in DNA: TGTGCCAGCAGCTTGGAGTCAGCTTATGGCTACACCTTC.

The rearrangement links TRBV29-1 to TRBJ2-7, with D possibly being TRBD1 (7 bases). The V and J ends lost 3 bases and 1 base respectively, with 10 bases between them. Germline assignment: CDR1 SQVTM and CDR2 ANQGSEA. The CDR3 is made up of 13 amino acids. CDR3 bases: TGCAGCGTTGACAGGGGGGATTCCTACGAGCAGTACTTC. Amino acid sequence: CSVDRGDSYEQYF.

The V gene is TRBV14, the J gene TRBJ2-2; a weak D match, TRBD2 (6 bases). Looked up from germline, CDR1 is SGHDN and CDR2 is FVKESK. Trimming left V 6 bases short and J 7 bases short, with 15 bases between. The CDR3 runs 14 residues. The CDR3 nucleotides read TGTGCCAGCAGACTAGCTGGATACATCGGGGAGCTGTTTTTT. It is translated as CASRLAGYIGELFF.

The genes are TRBV7-2 and TRBJ2-3; 10 bases align to TRBD2. The trim removed 8 bases at V and 5 bases at J, leaving 10 bases unmatched. Per germline, CDR1 SGHTA and CDR2 FQGNSA. The CDR3 runs to 15 residues. The CDR3 nucleotides read TGTGCCAGCTCCTCTAGCGGGAGAAGCGGAGATACGCAGTATTTT. It codes for CASSSSGRSGDTQYF.

This clone appeared once. This chain joins TRBV30 and TRBJ2-5; 9 nucleotides line up with TRBD1. Germline values: CDR1 GTSNPN, CDR2 SVGIG (reference sequence). V lost 2 bases to trimming and J lost 3 bases; unmatched junction nucleotides: 16. This CDR3 has 18 amino acids. CDR3 loop: CAWSPNPGQGLLKETQYF. CDR3 nucleotide sequence: TGTGCCTGGAGTCCAAACCCGGGACAGGGCCTCCTCAAAGAGACCCAGTACTTC.

This clone has more than one count but fewer than ten. The chain joins TRBV19 to TRBJ1-5, with 9 bases that match TRBD1. Germline CDR1 reads LNHDA; CDR2 reads SQIVND (reference sequence). Losses at the gene ends were 6 bases for V and 5 bases for J; bases not matched to a gene: 5. The CDR3 consists of 14 residues. CDR3 residues: CASRPGQGDQPQHF. The DNA for the CDR3 is TGTGCCAGTAGGCCGGGACAGGGTGATCAGCCCCAGCATTTT.

This clone was counted at least ten times. J is TRBJ2-7 and V is TRBV7-2, with TRBD2 identical over 7 bases. CDR1 and CDR2 (germline): SGHTA, FQGNSA. V was clipped by 1 base and J by 7 bases; unmatched bases: 7. The CDR3 is 14 residues long. CDR3 in DNA: TGTGCCAGCAGCTTAGGGCTAGCGGCAGGGGAGCAGTACTTC. Residues: CASSLGLAAGEQYF.

The rearrangement joins TRBV7-8 to TRBJ2-1; D remains ambiguous. Trimming pared 5 bases from V and 3 bases from J, leaving 17 bases between. Germline V gene sequence: CDR1 SGHVS, CDR2 FQNEAQ. The CDR3 loop spans 16 amino acids. The CDR3 here is CASSPPDSYIYNEQFF. CDR3 DNA sequence: TGTGCCAGCAGCCCGCCTGACTCGTACATCTACAATGAGCAGTTCTTC.

The chain employs TRBV6-1 and TRBJ1-4, with 7 bases identical to TRBD1. Per germline, CDR1 MNHNS and CDR2 SASEGT. V lost 7 bases, J lost 7 bases, and 12 bases stayed unmatched. CDR3 length: 15 residues. DNA for the CDR3: TGTGCCAGCACCTCGATACAGGGGCGCCGTGAAAAACTGTTTTTT. It is translated as CASTSIQGRREKLFF.

The rearrangement links TRBV15 to TRBJ2-7, with D tentatively TRBD2 (6 bases). In germline, CDR1 is LNHNV, CDR2 YYDKDF (reference sequence). Trimming took off 7 bases at V and 0 bases at J, with 13 bases between the two ends. The CDR3 spans 14 residues. In DNA form, the CDR3 reads TGTGCCACCAAGGGGACCGGGAGCTCCTACGAGCAGTACTTC. Translated, it gives CATKGTGSSYEQYF.

The rearrangement links TRBV7-2 to TRBJ2-7; D is perhaps TRBD1 (6 bases). Germline CDR1 is SGHTA and CDR2 is FQGNSA. This CDR3 contains 15 residues. The ends were cut back, 5 bases at V and 1 base at J, with 15 bases in the middle. The CDR3 nucleotides are TGTGCCAGCAGCCAATCAGGGGCTGATTCCTACGAGCAGTACTTC. It translates to CASSQSGADSYEQYF.